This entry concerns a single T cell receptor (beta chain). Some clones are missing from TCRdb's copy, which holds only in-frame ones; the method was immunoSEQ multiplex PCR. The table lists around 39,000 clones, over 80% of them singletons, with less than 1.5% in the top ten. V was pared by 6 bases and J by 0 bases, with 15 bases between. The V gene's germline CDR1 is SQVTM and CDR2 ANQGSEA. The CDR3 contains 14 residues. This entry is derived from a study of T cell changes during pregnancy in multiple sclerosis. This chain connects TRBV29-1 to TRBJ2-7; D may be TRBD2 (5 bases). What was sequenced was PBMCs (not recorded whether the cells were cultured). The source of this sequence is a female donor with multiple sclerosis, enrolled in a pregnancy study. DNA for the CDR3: TGCAGCGTCCGACCCCCTGGGAGCTCCTACGAGCAGTACTTC. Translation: CSVRPPGSSYEQYF.